This entry lists 9 T cell receptor beta chains sequenced from one sample in a study of blood T cell repertoires in COVID-19. The repertoire was sequenced with immunoSEQ multiplex PCR; TCRdb's copy has only in-frame clones and lacks some. In the table there are roughly 150,000 clones, about four fifths of which are singletons. What was sequenced was PBMCs or T cells enriched from blood (not recorded which). All receptors come from a woman aged 60 to 75 who had recovered from COVID-19.

This sequence joins TRBV5-1 and TRBJ1-5; D is undetermined. CDR3 size: 15 residues. Trimming pared 2 bases from V and 0 bases from J, leaving 9 bases between. Germline V gene sequence: CDR1 SGHRS, CDR2 YFSETQ. The CDR3 coding sequence is TGCGCCAGCAGCTTCACGGGTAATAGCAATCAGCCCCAGCATTTT. This sequence encodes CASSFTGNSNQPQHF.

V usage is TRBV29-1 and J usage is TRBJ1-1; the D gene is possibly TRBD1 (6 bases). The CDR3 totals 12 residues. Germline-derived CDR1 and CDR2 are SQVTM and ANQGSEA. V was trimmed by 5 bases and J by 8 bases, leaving 15 bases between them. CDR3 protein: CSVHRSQGEAFF. In DNA, the CDR3 is TGCAGCGTTCATAGGAGCCAGGGGGAAGCTTTCTTT.

V gene TRBV5-1 combines with J gene TRBJ2-7, with D possibly TRBD1 on 5 matching bases. Germline V CDR1 and CDR2: SGHRS, YFSETQ. The V end lost 3 bases, the J end lost 1 base, and 14 bases lay between the germline ends. This CDR3 comprises 15 residues. The CDR3 here is CASSSLTVKSYEQYF. The CDR3 DNA reads as TGCGCCAGCAGCTCCTTGACAGTTAAATCCTACGAGCAGTACTTC.

The gene calls are TRBV10-3 and TRBJ1-5, with D possibly TRBD1 on 5 matching bases. V was clipped by 6 bases and J by 2 bases, with 11 bases between them. The germline CDR1 and CDR2 sequences are ENHRY and SYGVKD. The length of the CDR3 is 14 residues. CDR3 sequence: CAIRGDSGNQPQHF. The CDR3 bases are TGTGCCATCAGAGGGGACTCGGGCAATCAGCCCCAGCATTTT.

The J gene is TRBJ1-3, the V gene TRBV27; D is possibly TRBD1 (6 bases). The CDR3 contains 14 residues. CDR1 is MNHEY and CDR2 is SMNVEV in the germline V gene (reference sequence). The ends were cut back, 10 bases at V and 0 bases at J, with 13 bases in the middle. CDR3 in amino acids: CATSSTGSGNTIYF. The CDR3 bases are TGTGCCACCAGCTCGACAGGCTCTGGAAACACCATATATTTT.

For the CDR3, the DNA is TGTGCCAGCAGGACTAGCGGGGGGTCCGAAGAGCAGTTCTTC. It encodes CASRTSGGSEEQFF. The chain carries TRBV13 and TRBJ2-1; 13 bases agree with TRBD2. The CDR3 is 14 amino acids. The germline V gene encodes CDR1 PRHDT and CDR2 FYEKMQ (reference sequence). The J segment lost 10 bases and the V segment lost 6 bases, leaving 6 bases of the junction unmatched.

The chain joins TRBV5-6 to TRBJ1-5, with a possible D match to TRBD1 (6 bases). This CDR3 has 15 amino acids. V lost 4 bases to trimming and J lost 3 bases, with 14 bases between them. Germline V gives CDR1 SGHDT, CDR2 YYEEEE. CDR3 region: CASSRLGGYNQPQHF. CDR3 nucleotide sequence: TGTGCCAGCAGCCGATTAGGGGGTTACAATCAGCCCCAGCATTTT.

J is TRBJ2-5 and V is TRBV7-3; TRBD2 matches at 11 bases. CDR1 SGHTA and CDR2 FQGTGA come from the germline V gene. V shed 1 base, J shed 5 bases, and the junction held 3 bases outside the gene matches. The CDR3 extends over 15 amino acids. CDR3 in amino acids: CASSLIAGGQETQYF. The CDR3 DNA reads as TGTGCCAGCAGCTTAATAGCGGGGGGGCAGGAGACCCAGTACTTC.

This chain uses TRBV19 with TRBJ1-5, with 7 bases aligning to TRBD1. V lost 9 bases and J lost 4; bases outside the gene matches: 9. The CDR3 is made up of 14 amino acids. From germline, CDR1 is LNHDA and CDR2 SQIVND (reference sequence). CDR3 DNA sequence: TGTGCCAGAAATCCCGGGACAGCAAATCAGCCCCAGCATTTT. It is translated as CARNPGTANQPQHF. The variable domain in full, completed from reference TRBV19 and TRBJ1-5, reads DGGITQSPKYLFRKEGQNVTLSCEQNLNHDAMYWYRQDPGQGLRLIYYSQIVNDFQKGDIAEGYSVSREKKESFPLTVTSAQKNPTAFYLCARNPGTANQPQHFGDGTRLSIL.